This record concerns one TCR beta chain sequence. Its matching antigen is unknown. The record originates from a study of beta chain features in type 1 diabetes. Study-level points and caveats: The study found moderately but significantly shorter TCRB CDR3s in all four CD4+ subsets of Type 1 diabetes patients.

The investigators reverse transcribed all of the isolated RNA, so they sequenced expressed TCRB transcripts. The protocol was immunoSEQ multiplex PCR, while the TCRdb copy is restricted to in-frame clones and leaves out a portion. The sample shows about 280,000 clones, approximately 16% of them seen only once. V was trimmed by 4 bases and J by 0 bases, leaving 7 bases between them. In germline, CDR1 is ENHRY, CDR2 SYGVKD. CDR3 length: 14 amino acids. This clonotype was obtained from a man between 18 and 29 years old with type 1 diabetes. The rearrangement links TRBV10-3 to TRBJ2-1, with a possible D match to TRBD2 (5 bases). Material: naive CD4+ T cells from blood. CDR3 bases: TGTGCCATCAGTGCGGGGTACTCCTACAATGAGCAGTTCTTC. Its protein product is CAISAGYSYNEQFF.